This T cell receptor beta chain came from a study of blood T cell repertoires in COVID-19. For the study at large: Samples taken during acute and convalescent COVID-19 were collected in the United States, Italy and Spain. Sources were T cells, B-cell-depleted T cells, or PBMCs; the material itself was cDNA or gDNA.

A COVID-19 case was met by exposed participants within 2 weeks before study entry. Original methodology: The assay estimated nucleated cells by amplifying reference gene primers. The protocol was immunoSEQ multiplex PCR, while the TCRdb copy is restricted to in-frame clones and leaves out a portion. The D gene and trimming were derived from the DNA, and the V and J assignments and clone size from that table. The sample yields about 220,000 clones, about 80% seen once. V was shortened by 5 bases and J by 2 bases, with 15 bases between the two germline ends. The CDR3 loop spans 15 amino acids. Germline V gives CDR1 SGHTA, CDR2 FQGNSA.

Source material: PBMCs or T cells enriched from blood (not recorded which). The chain recombines TRBV7-2 with TRBJ1-1; a weak D match, TRBD1 (5 bases). This sequence was found in a woman in her fifties or sixties who had been exposed to COVID-19. The CDR3 DNA reads TGTGCCAGCAGCCCCGTTAGATGGGGCAACACTGAAGCTTTCTTT. Protein product: CASSPVRWGNTEAFF.